This is a list of T cell receptor beta chains from one sample in a study of shared clonotypes between healthy human individuals. Only in-frame clones appear in the TCRdb table, and some are missing; sequencing was by immunoSEQ multiplex PCR. The table lists around 640,000 clones, approximately 96% of them singletons. The sample taken for sequencing was naive CD8+ T cells sorted from blood. These receptors were obtained from a woman younger than 45 in good health. The CDR3 runs from the conserved cysteine through the conserved F or W. A D gene is named only where the DNA matches it firmly. For some rows the clone size is stated as once, few or many, or as a class when expanded; others skip it.

j_call v_call d_call clone_size cdr3_nt cdr3_aa
TRBJ2-1 TRBV5-8 TRBD2 - TGTGCCAGCAGCCCCGGGACTAGCGGGAAACCTGAGCAGTTCTTC CASSPGTSGKPEQFF
TRBJ2-1 TRBV6-1 - - TGTGCCAGCAGTGAAGGGTGGGTGAGCTCCTACAATGAGCAGTTCTTC CASSEGWVSSYNEQFF
TRBJ1-1 TRBV29-1 - few TGCAGCGTCTGGACAAACGAAGCTTTCTTT CSVWTNEAFF
TRBJ2-1 TRBV19 - - TGTGCCAGTAGTATCGGGGAGAGGCAGGGGGAGGACAATGAGCAGTTCTTC CASSIGERQGEDNEQFF
TRBJ1-5 TRBV13 TRBD1 - TGTGCCAGCAGCCTACGGACAGGGGGCAATCAGCCCCAGCATTTT CASSLRTGGNQPQHF
TRBJ2-7 TRBV28 TRBD2 - TGTGCCAGCAGTTTTTGGACTAGCGGGATGGACTACGAGCAGTACTTC CASSFWTSGMDYEQYF
TRBJ2-7 TRBV19 TRBD1 once TGTGCCAGTAGTCCAGGACAGGGACCCGGGTTCGAGCAGTACTTC CASSPGQGPGFEQYF
TRBJ1-1 TRBV7-9 - - TGTGCCAGCAGCCCCCGTGAGGGAACTGAAGCTTTCTTT CASSPREGTEAFF
TRBJ1-2 TRBV6-5 - - TGTGCCAGCAGTTACGCCGGTTATGGCTACACCTTC CASSYAGYGYTF
TRBJ2-5 TRBV2 - - TGTGCCAGCACCACCGGCTTTGCGGGGCGAGAGACCCAGTACTTC CASTTGFAGRETQYF
TRBJ1-1 TRBV11-2 - - TGTGCCAGCAGCTCCCGGACGGGCGTGAACACTGAAGCTTTCTTT CASSSRTGVNTEAFF
TRBJ1-3 TRBV20-1 - - TGCAGTGCCACTCCGGGAAACACCATATATTTT CSATPGNTIYF
TRBJ2-1 TRBV9 TRBD2 - TGTGCCAGCAGCGTAGGTAGCGGGAGGTCCGATGAGCAGTTCTTC CASSVGSGRSDEQFF
TRBJ2-7 TRBV7-9 TRBD1 once TGTGCCAGCAGCTTGGGACAGTACTACGAGCAGTACTTC CASSLGQYYEQYF
TRBJ1-2 TRBV4-1 - - TGCGCCAGCAGCCAAGGGGTGACCTACACCTTC CASSQGVTYTF
TRBJ2-7 TRBV10-1 - - TGCGCCAGCAGCGAGGGTCCCACCTACGAGCAGTACTTC CASSEGPTYEQYF
TRBJ2-5 TRBV5-4 - - TGTGCCAGCAGCTTATCAGCCCAAGAGACCCAGTACTTC CASSLSAQETQYF
TRBJ1-3 TRBV5-1 - - TGCGCCAGCAGCTTGGCCGTGGAGACTGGAAACACCATATATTTT CASSLAVETGNTIYF
TRBJ2-1 TRBV2 - - TGTGCCACCGAGCCAGGAGGCACCTACAATGAGCAGTTCTTC CATEPGGTYNEQFF
TRBJ2-1 TRBV11-3 TRBD2 - TGTGCCAGCAGCTTAGAGGCTAGCGGGAAGGATGAGCAGTTCTTC CASSLEASGKDEQFF
TRBJ1-3 TRBV7-9 - - TGTGCCAGCAGCTTAGGGACCTCTGGAAACACCATATATTTT CASSLGTSGNTIYF
TRBJ2-2 TRBV19 TRBD2 - TGTGCCAGTATTCCACTAGCGGGGTTCACCGGGGAGCTGTTTTTT CASIPLAGFTGELFF
TRBJ2-1 TRBV19 - once TGTGCCAGTAGTCTCGCTTCTCCCGGGACGCTACTTTCCTACAATGAGCAGTTCTTC CASSLASPGTLLSYNEQFF
TRBJ1-1 TRBV6-1 TRBD1 - TGTGCCAGCAGTTGGGGGACAGAGCTATACACTGAAGCTTTCTTT CASSWGTELYTEAFF
TRBJ2-7 TRBV29-1 - - TGCAGCGTTGAACTTAACTACGAGCAGTACTTC CSVELNYEQYF
TRBJ2-3 TRBV6-1 TRBD1 few TGTGCCAGCAGTGACCTGGACAGGGAGCAGTATTTT CASSDLDREQYF
TRBJ2-7 TRBV7-9 - - TGTGCCAGCAGCGGAGAAGTGGGCAGCCACTACGAGCAGTACTTC CASSGEVGSHYEQYF
TRBJ1-1 TRBV7-9 - - TGTGCCAGCAGAATCGCGAACACTGAAGCTTTCTTT CASRIANTEAFF
TRBJ2-3 TRBV27 TRBD2 - TGTGCCAGCAGATCTCCGGGACTAGATACAGATACGCAGTATTTT CASRSPGLDTDTQYF
TRBJ2-3 TRBV28 TRBD2 - TGTGCCAGCAGTATGGGACTAGCGGGGAGCACAGATACGCAGTATTTT CASSMGLAGSTDTQYF
TRBJ2-6 TRBV11-1 - - TGTGCCAGCAGCTTAGTGAGGTCTGGGGCCAACGTCCTGACTTTC CASSLVRSGANVLTF
TRBJ2-3 TRBV19 TRBD2 - TGTGCCAGTAGTATATTAGCGGGAGCAACAGATACGCAGTATTTT CASSILAGATDTQYF
TRBJ2-1 TRBV19 TRBD2 - TGTGCCTCCGGCGGGCTAGCGGGAGGTTATGAGCAGTTCTTC CASGGLAGGYEQFF
TRBJ1-2 TRBV25-1 - - TGTGCCAGCAGTGAATACGGGACCTTCGGGAGCTATGGCTACACCTTC CASSEYGTFGSYGYTF
TRBJ2-1 TRBV7-8 TRBD2 - TGTGCCAGCAGCTTCGGACTAGCGGGAGGGGTCATTAATGAGCAGTTCTTC CASSFGLAGGVINEQFF
TRBJ2-1 TRBV13 TRBD2 - TGTGCCAGCAGCCAACGGACTAGCCACAATGAGCAGTTCTTC CASSQRTSHNEQFF
TRBJ2-7 TRBV5-1 - - TGCGCCAGCAGCCCCAATCCCGGGACACGCGAGCAGTACTTC CASSPNPGTREQYF
TRBJ1-2 TRBV5-6 - - TGTGCCAGCAGCCTGGTGGGAGACAGTGGCTACACCTTC CASSLVGDSGYTF
TRBJ2-1 TRBV5-4 - - TGTGCCAGCAGCTTGACCAATGAGCAGTTCTTC CASSLTNEQFF
TRBJ1-2 TRBV5-5 TRBD1 - TGTGCCAGCAGCTTTCTTAGGGACAGGGAAGCTGGCTACACCTTC CASSFLRDREAGYTF
TRBJ1-2 TRBV9 - - TGTGCCAGCAGCGAGGGGTTTGGGTATGGCTACACCTTC CASSEGFGYGYTF